What follows are 25 T cell receptor beta chains derived from one specimen sequenced in a study of blood T cell repertoires in COVID-19. Profiling relied on immunoSEQ multiplex PCR, and the TCRdb table lists in-frame clones only, not all of them. The data show about 150,000 clones, roughly 88% seen once. Source material: peripheral blood. The receptors come from a woman aged 50 to 60 in a cohort sampled during active or convalescent COVID-19.

The sample holds one count of this clone. The chain joins TRBV29-1 to TRBJ2-3; TRBD2 might be the D (5 bases). Deletions cut 2 bases from V and 2 bases from J, with 11 bases between. CDR3 length equals 14 residues. Germline V gene data show CDR1 as SQVTM and CDR2 as ANQGSEA. As DNA, the CDR3 is TGCAGCGTTGAACTAGCCCAACCCACAGATACGCAGTATTTT. As protein: CSVELAQPTDTQYF.

The rearrangement links TRBV5-1 to TRBJ1-2; D gene uncertain. Germline CDR1 is SGHRS and CDR2 is YFSETQ. CDR3 length: 13 amino acids. Trimming took 5 bases from V and 0 from J, leaving 8 bases between them. The CDR3 coding sequence is TGCGCCAGCAGACTCACAGCTAACTATGGCTACACCTTC. Its protein is CASRLTANYGYTF.

The chain is built from TRBV11-2 and TRBJ2-1; a possible D gene is TRBD2 (6 bases). Trimming stripped 6 bases from V and 6 bases from J, with 18 bases between. The CDR3 runs 15 residues. Per the germline V gene, CDR1 is SGHAT and CDR2 is FQNNGV. The CDR3 nucleotides are TGTGCCAGCAGACGGGCGGGACGATGGGCCAATGAGCAGTTCTTC. Residues: CASRRAGRWANEQFF.

This chain links TRBV30 with TRBJ2-1; D not resolved. Germline V gene lookup returns CDR1 GTSNPN and CDR2 SVGIG (reference sequence). The CDR3 sequence is 13 residues long. The V gene lost 5 bases and the J gene lost 0 bases, with 8 bases spanning the gap. The DNA of the CDR3 is TGTGCCTGGGTGGAGAGCTCCTACAATGAGCAGTTCTTC. It codes for CAWVESSYNEQFF.

In this sample, this clone turned up a few times. The J gene is TRBJ1-2, the V gene TRBV7-2; 10 bases align to TRBD1. The CDR3 sequence is 16 residues long. Trimming took 5 bases from V and 4 from J; bases not matched to a gene: 10. Germline-derived CDR1 and CDR2 are SGHTA and FQGNSA. The CDR3: CASSPDSTGGGYGYTF. DNA for the CDR3: TGTGCCAGCAGCCCAGACTCGACAGGGGGCGGCTATGGCTACACCTTC.

This sequence joins TRBV7-9 and TRBJ1-2; D possibly corresponds to TRBD1 (5 bases). The CDR3 loop spans 13 amino acids. Trimming pared 6 bases from V and 7 bases from J, leaving 15 bases between. CDR1 is SEHNR, CDR2 FQNEAQ, per germline (reference sequence). CDR3 sequence: CASSNQGLSGYTF. The DNA for the CDR3 is TGTGCCAGCAGTAATCAGGGTTTATCTGGCTACACCTTC.

This clone was recorded once. The chain is built from TRBV2 and TRBJ2-5; D is undetermined. Germline V gene sequence: CDR1 SNHLY, CDR2 FYNNEI. Between the trimmed V and J ends, which lost 2 bases and 7 bases, there was a span of 14 bases. This CDR3 spans 14 amino acids. Written as DNA, the CDR3 is TGTGCCAGCAGTGAACCCTACGGAAGACTGACCCAGTACTTC. Protein sequence: CASSEPYGRLTQYF.

In this sample, this clone turned up a few times. The chain uses TRBV2 and TRBJ1-2, with D uncertain. This CDR3 is built from 12 residues. Looked up from germline, CDR1 is SNHLY and CDR2 is FYNNEI. V was shortened by 3 bases and J by 8 bases, with 10 bases between the two germline ends. CDR3: CASSDIEGGYTF. For the CDR3, the DNA is TGTGCCAGCAGTGATATTGAGGGCGGCTACACCTTC.

The chain employs TRBV7-3 and TRBJ2-1; 15 bases map to TRBD2. CDR3 size: 17 residues. V was pared by 5 bases and J by 4 bases, with 6 bases of the junction left unmatched. Germline loops: CDR1 SGHTA, CDR2 FQGTGA. The CDR3 coding sequence is TGTGCCAGCAGCCCATTGGGGACTAGCGGGGGGTACAATGAGCAGTTCTTC. Its translation: CASSPLGTSGGYNEQFF.

This clone is a singleton in its sample. This chain connects TRBV10-3 to TRBJ2-3; D remains ambiguous. With 2 bases removed from V and 6 bases from J, the gap between germline ends came to 3 bases. CDR1 is ENHRY and CDR2 is SYGVKD in the germline V gene. The CDR3 contains 11 residues. The CDR3 coding sequence is TGTGCCATCAGTGAGGGCGATACGCAGTATTTT. Translation: CAISEGDTQYF.

This rearrangement joins TRBV30 to TRBJ2-3; D remains unclear. CDR3 length: 17 amino acids. V was cut by 0 bases and J by 0 bases, with 16 bases left in between. Germline V CDR1 and CDR2: GTSNPN, SVGIG (reference sequence). The CDR3 bases are TGTGCCTGGAGTGTGCTTAGGCGACTTACTAGCACAGATACGCAGTATTTT. Protein sequence: CAWSVLRRLTSTDTQYF.

The V gene is TRBV3-1 (or the pseudogene TRBV3-2), the J gene TRBJ1-6; D not resolved. The CDR3 totals 16 residues. Per germline, CDR1 LGHDT and CDR2 YNNKEL (reference sequence). Trimming shortened V by 0 bases and J by 5 bases, and 11 bases separated the two germline ends. CDR3 DNA: TGTGCCAGCAGCCAAGATTTGGCTTTCCATAATTCACCCCTCCACTTT. Amino acid sequence: CASSQDLAFHNSPLHF.

This clone was seen a single time. The rearrangement links TRBV6-2 or TRBV6-3 to TRBJ2-5; D remains unclear. Trimming took off 3 bases at V and 6 bases at J, with 5 bases between the two ends. The CDR3 extends over 11 amino acids. In germline, CDR1 is MNHEY, CDR2 SVGEGT. The CDR3 DNA sequence: TGTGCCAGCAGTTATGGCAAGACCCAGTACTTC. Protein: CASSYGKTQYF.

The V and J genes are TRBV10-2 and TRBJ2-1; 8 positions agree with TRBD2. With V trimmed by 6 bases and J by 9 bases, 19 bases remained unmatched. Germline CDR1 WSHSY, CDR2 SAAADI. The CDR3 spans 17 residues. The CDR3 here is CASSQGGGRGGFGEQFF. In nucleotides, the CDR3 is TGCGCCAGCAGCCAGGGAGGGGGGCGCGGGGGGTTCGGTGAGCAGTTCTTC.

The V and J genes are TRBV5-1 and TRBJ1-2; 8 positions match TRBD1. There are 15 residues in the CDR3. From germline, CDR1 is SGHRS and CDR2 YFSETQ. Trimming cost V 3 bases and J 4 bases; bases outside gene matches: 8. DNA of the CDR3: TGCGCCAGCAGCTCAGGACAGGGCTTTCCCTATGGCTACACCTTC. Amino acids: CASSSGQGFPYGYTF.

The chain couples TRBV6-5 to TRBJ1-3; 10 bases map to TRBD1. V gave up 2 bases and J gave up 2 bases; unmatched junction bases: 3. There are 16 residues in the CDR3. Germline CDR1 MNHEY, CDR2 SVGAGI. CDR3 in DNA: TGTGCCAGCAGTTACGACAGGGGGCTAGCTGGAAACACCATATATTTT. Translated, it gives CASSYDRGLAGNTIYF.

This chain uses TRBV7-8 with TRBJ2-1, with TRBD2 identical over 9 bases. This CDR3 has 18 amino acids. V lost 5 bases and J lost 10; bases outside the gene matches: 21. Germline CDR1 SGHVS, CDR2 FQNEAQ. CDR3 sequence: CASSPSRAGGLFVGEQFF. CDR3 nucleotide sequence: TGTGCCAGCAGCCCATCTCGGGCGGGGGGGTTGTTTGTCGGGGAGCAGTTCTTC.

This clone was counted a few times. The V and J genes are TRBV10-2 and TRBJ2-1, with 13 bases lining up with TRBD2. V gave up 10 bases and J gave up 7 bases; unmatched junction bases: 7. Germline V gene sequence: CDR1 WSHSY, CDR2 SAAADI. This CDR3 comprises 14 residues. CDR3 DNA: TGCGCCATTTCGACTAGCGGGGGGATTAATGAGCAGTTCTTC. Protein: CAISTSGGINEQFF.

This chain links TRBV9 with TRBJ1-1; tentative D call: TRBD1 (6 bases). Germline values: CDR1 SGDLS, CDR2 YYNGEE. Trimming left V 2 bases short and J 0 bases short, with 14 bases between. There are 16 residues in the CDR3. CDR3 bases: TGTGCCAGCAGCGTCATCCCCGGGGACATGAACACTGAAGCTTTCTTT. It translates to CASSVIPGDMNTEAFF.

This chain joins TRBV5-4 and TRBJ2-7, with 9 bases that match TRBD2. Germline V gene sequence: CDR1 SGHNT, CDR2 YYREEE (reference sequence). The ends lost 0 bases at V and 7 bases at J; junction bases unmatched: 5. CDR3 length equals 14 residues. CDR3 sequence reads: CASSLGLADGEQYF. Written as DNA, the CDR3 is TGTGCCAGCAGCTTGGGACTAGCGGACGGGGAGCAGTACTTC.

This chain uses TRBV6-5 with TRBJ1-5; D is unresolved. Germline loops: CDR1 MNHEY, CDR2 SVGAGI. The CDR3 sequence is 13 residues long. V lost 2 bases, J lost 9 bases, and 11 bases lay in between. Written as DNA, the CDR3 is TGTGCCAGCAGTTACGTCCCCTTCGGGCCCCAGCATTTT. It specifies CASSYVPFGPQHF.

The gene calls are TRBV18 and TRBJ2-7; 9 nucleotides align to TRBD1. The V segment lost 4 bases and the J segment 3 bases; nucleotides outside the gene matches: 4. Germline V gene lookup returns CDR1 KGHSH and CDR2 LQKENI. This CDR3 has 14 residues. In nucleotides, the CDR3 is TGTGCCAGCTCACTGGGACAGGGACGCTACGAGCAGTACTTC. It specifies CASSLGQGRYEQYF.

This chain links TRBV7-9 with TRBJ2-7, with no clear D. CDR3 length: 12 amino acids. Trimming removed 4 bases at V and 1 base at J, with 5 bases between. Germline CDR1 and CDR2: SEHNR and FQNEAQ (reference sequence). CDR3 residues: CASSYLSYEQYF. In nucleotides, the CDR3 is TGTGCCAGCAGCTATTTATCCTACGAGCAGTACTTC. Based on the CDR3 plus reference TRBV7-9 and TRBJ2-7, the full variable domain is DTGVSQNPRHKITKRGQNVTFRCDPISEHNRLYWYRQTLGQGPEFLTYFQNEAQLEKSRLLSDRFSAERPKGSFSTLEIQRTEQGDSAMYLCASSYLSYEQYFGPGTRLTVT.

The chain combines TRBV19 with TRBJ1-4; D not certain. With 6 bases removed from V and 4 bases from J, the gap between germline ends came to 12 bases. Germline V gene lookup returns CDR1 LNHDA and CDR2 SQIVND (reference sequence). The CDR3 length is 14 residues. CDR3 region: CASRETGYNEKLFF. As DNA, the CDR3 is TGTGCCAGTAGGGAGACGGGGTATAATGAAAAACTGTTTTTT.

V usage is TRBV7-6 and J usage is TRBJ2-3, with 8 bases lining up with TRBD2. V dropped 2 bases and J dropped 6; count of bases not matched to a gene: 7. In germline, CDR1 is SGHVS, CDR2 FNYEAQ. There are 15 residues in the CDR3. The chain's CDR3 is CASSLTGGHLDTQYF. The CDR3 DNA follows: TGTGCCAGCAGCTTAACGGGGGGGCATTTGGATACGCAGTATTTT.